The 29 T cell receptor beta chains reported below all come from one sample, sequenced in a study of T-cell reconstitution after alpha-beta-depleted transplantation in children. Unique molecular identifiers were incorporated during preparation of the TCRbeta library. TCRdb fed the PCR reads into MiXCR, producing one record per CDR3 protein. Among some 340,000 distinct CDR3 sequences listed, 9% to 12% were seen once. The sample was PBMCs from the stem cell graft donor, taken from the stem cell graft. These receptors came from a human donor who donated a stem cell graft to a child with acute lymphoblastic leukemia.

This clonotype was counted only a few times. The CDR3 sequence is CASSSGLAGGAGANVLTF. In DNA form, the CDR3 reads TGTGCCAGCAGCTCGGGACTAGCGGGAGGGGCAGGGGCCAACGTCCTGACTTTC. The genes are TRBV11-2 and TRBJ2-6; 16 bases are a match to TRBD2. The junction had 4 bases not matched to a gene; V was cut back by 4 bases and J by 4 bases. Germline V gives CDR1 SGHAT, CDR2 FQNNGV. CDR3 length: 18 amino acids.

In this sample, this clonotype turned up a few times. The J gene is TRBJ2-5, the V gene TRBV5-6; 10 bases align to TRBD1. The CDR3 has 15 residues. V shed 0 bases and J 5 bases; nucleotides not matched to a gene: 4. Germline V gene lookup returns CDR1 SGHDT and CDR2 YYEEEE. CDR3 sequence: CASSLGQGAWETQYF. CDR3 bases: TGTGCCAGCAGCTTGGGACAGGGGGCTTGGGAGACCCAGTACTTC.

The chain couples TRBV20-1 to TRBJ2-7; 8 bases fit TRBD2. The CDR3 contains 13 residues. CDR1 and CDR2 (germline): DFQATT, SNEGSKA (reference sequence). V lost 7 bases and J lost 1; bases outside the gene matches: 6. The CDR3 here is CSGTSGYSYEQYF. CDR3 nucleotide sequence: TGCAGTGGTACTAGCGGTTATTCCTACGAGCAGTACTTC.

This clonotype was seen repeatedly, ten times or more. The chain has TRBV27 and TRBJ2-3; the D is unclear. V shed 5 bases and J shed 0 bases, with 9 bases lying between them. Germline lookup yields CDR1 MNHEY and CDR2 SMNVEV (reference sequence). The length of the CDR3 is 14 residues. The CDR3 loop reads CASSLHPSTDTQYF. The CDR3 DNA sequence: TGTGCCAGCAGTCTACATCCAAGCACAGATACGCAGTATTTT.

The sample holds a few counts of this clonotype. The chain recombines TRBV5-4 with TRBJ2-5, with a possible D match to TRBD1 (5 bases). The CDR3 sequence is 13 residues long. Trimming took off 1 base at V and 5 bases at J, with 9 bases between the two ends. CDR1 is SGHNT, CDR2 YYREEE, per germline (reference sequence). In DNA, the CDR3 is TGTGCCAGCAGCTTGCCAGGGATGGAGACCCAGTACTTC. Residues: CASSLPGMETQYF.

There are a few counts of this clonotype. V and J are TRBV29-1 and TRBJ2-5; D is unclear. Germline loops: CDR1 SQVTM, CDR2 ANQGSEA. The CDR3 extends over 12 amino acids. Trimming took 7 bases from V and 1 from J, leaving 10 bases between them. The CDR3 loop is CSADRVQETQYF. The CDR3 bases are TGCAGCGCCGACCGGGTCCAAGAGACCCAGTACTTC.

V usage is TRBV5-1 and J usage is TRBJ1-2; tentatively, D is TRBD1 (5 bases). Germline V lookup: CDR1 SGHRS, CDR2 YFSETQ. Deletions cut 0 bases from V and 8 bases from J, with 17 bases between. The CDR3 sequence is 15 residues long. In nucleotides, the CDR3 is TGCGCCAGCAGCTTGGCCGGCAGGGCCGAAGGGGGCTACACCTTC. This sequence encodes CASSLAGRAEGGYTF.

Concerning this clonotype: Being one base from a much bigger clone, this may be a read error. The chain has TRBV2 and TRBJ2-3; D remains unclear. The ends were cut back, 7 bases at V and 3 bases at J, with 5 bases in the middle. The CDR3 is 11 residues long. Germline assignment: CDR1 SNHLY and CDR2 FYNNEI. In nucleotides, the CDR3 is TGTGCCAGCAAAAGGACAGATACGCAGTATTTT. Encoded protein: CASKRTDTQYF.

J is TRBJ2-4 and V is TRBV11-2; TRBD2 aligns across 7 bases. This CDR3 has 16 amino acids. Trimming at V came to 0 bases and at J to 3 bases, leaving 5 bases not matched to a gene. Germline V gene lookup returns CDR1 SGHAT and CDR2 FQNNGV. The chain's CDR3 is CASSLEALAVKNIQYF. The CDR3 DNA reads TGTGCCAGCAGCTTAGAGGCCCTAGCGGTCAAAAACATTCAGTACTTC. Full variable domain (outside the CDR3, taken from reference TRBV11-2 and TRBJ2-4): EAGVAQSPRYKIIEKRQSVAFWCNPISGHATLYWYQQILGQGPKLLIQFQNNGVVDDSQLPKDRFSAERLKGVDSTLKIQPAKLEDSAVYLCASSLEALAVKNIQYFGAGTRLSVL.

This rearrangement joins TRBV5-1 to TRBJ2-4; possibly TRBD1 for D (6 bases). The CDR3 length is 17 residues. V was clipped by 0 bases and J by 2 bases, with 15 bases between them. Germline values: CDR1 SGHRS, CDR2 YFSETQ. This CDR3 reads CASSLAYQGKTKNIQYF. CDR3 in DNA: TGCGCCAGCAGCTTGGCCTACCAGGGGAAGACCAAAAACATTCAGTACTTC.

Details on this clonotype: This may be a read error, as it is one base from a much larger clone. Because it lacks the conserved phenylalanine or tryptophan at the end, this CDR3 is likely a read error. The chain couples TRBV7-6 to TRBJ2-3; D may be TRBD2 (6 bases). The CDR3 spans 15 residues. Germline V lookup: CDR1 SGHVS, CDR2 FNYEAQ. The V end lost 3 bases, the J end lost 6 bases, and 16 bases lay between the germline ends. The CDR3 spells CASSLGLTGSDTQYL. In nucleotides, the CDR3 is TGTGCCAGCAGCTTGGGACTGACCGGTAGTGATACGCAGTATTTG.

The chain links TRBV20-1 to TRBJ2-3; 9 bases map to TRBD2. V shed 6 bases and J 3 bases; nucleotides not matched to a gene: 10. The CDR3 length is 15 residues. Germline-derived CDR1 and CDR2 are DFQATT and SNEGSKA (reference sequence). CDR3: CSAPTLAGVTDTQYF. In nucleotides, the CDR3 is TGCAGTGCCCCTACGTTAGCGGGAGTGACAGATACGCAGTATTTT.

This clonotype was observed a few times. The chain links TRBV27 to TRBJ2-7, with D possibly called TRBD1 or TRBD2 (5 bases each). This CDR3 region has 15 residues. V gave up 2 bases and J gave up 6 bases, with 17 bases separating them. Germline V gene lookup returns CDR1 MNHEY and CDR2 SMNVEV (reference sequence). This CDR3 is CASSLGNAGGGEQYF. The CDR3 nucleotides read TGTGCCAGCAGTTTAGGTAACGCCGGTGGGGGCGAGCAGTACTTC.

This chain joins TRBV29-1 and TRBJ2-1; 12 bases are shared with TRBD1. Germline-derived CDR1 and CDR2 are SQVTM and ANQGSEA. The CDR3 sequence is 13 residues long. J was trimmed by 12 bases and V by 4 bases; bases with no gene match: 7. The CDR3 loop is CSVVGDRGRVQFF. Here the CDR3 DNA reads TGCAGCGTTGTTGGGGACAGGGGGCGCGTGCAGTTCTTC.

This chain connects TRBV4-2 to TRBJ2-7, with D hard to call. Germline V gene data show CDR1 as LGHNA and CDR2 as YNFKEQ. The V gene lost 4 bases and the J gene lost 6 bases, with 13 bases spanning the gap. The CDR3 runs 13 residues. The CDR3 protein is CASSPELLCEQYF. The CDR3 nucleotides read TGTGCCAGCAGCCCGGAGCTTCTCTGCGAGCAGTACTTC.

The J gene is TRBJ2-7, the V gene TRBV12-3 or TRBV12-4; possibly TRBD2 for D (5 bases). Trimming pared 5 bases from V and 0 bases from J, leaving 17 bases between. There are 16 residues in the CDR3. The CDR3: CASSLESGESSYEQYF. In DNA form, the CDR3 reads TGTGCCAGCAGTCTGGAGAGCGGCGAGAGCTCCTACGAGCAGTACTTC.

The chain has TRBV15 and TRBJ2-3; TRBD1 agrees at 9 bases. With V trimmed by 3 bases and J by 2 bases, 9 bases remained unmatched. CDR1 is LNHNV, CDR2 YYDKDF, per germline (reference sequence). The CDR3 has 17 amino acids. The CDR3 here is CATSRASGTGNTDTQYF. DNA of the CDR3: TGTGCCACCAGCAGGGCCTCCGGGACAGGGAACACAGATACGCAGTATTTT.

The chain joins TRBV10-3 to TRBJ2-2; weak D call: TRBD1 (5 bases). Germline V gene sequence: CDR1 ENHRY, CDR2 SYGVKD. The V end lost 10 bases, the J end lost 1 base, and 10 bases lay between the germline ends. The CDR3 runs to 13 residues. The CDR3: CATATGNTGELFF. CDR3 bases: TGTGCCACCGCAACAGGGAACACCGGGGAGCTGTTTTTT.

This chain uses TRBV9 with TRBJ1-1; the match to TRBD1 covers 8 bases. The CDR3 consists of 14 residues. In germline, CDR1 is SGDLS, CDR2 YYNGEE. The V segment lost 3 bases and the J segment 5 bases; nucleotides outside the gene matches: 6. The CDR3 region is CASSATTGGTEAFF. CDR3 nucleotide sequence: TGTGCCAGCAGCGCCACTACAGGGGGAACTGAAGCTTTCTTT.

This clonotype was recorded many times. The chain links TRBV9 to TRBJ2-3, with TRBD2 as a possible D gene (6 bases). V was pared by 2 bases and J by 2 bases, with 15 bases between. This CDR3 region has 16 residues. In germline, CDR1 is SGDLS, CDR2 YYNGEE. CDR3 sequence (DNA): TGTGCCAGCAGCGTTCCCCGGGACTCTACCACAGATACGCAGTATTTT. Protein product: CASSVPRDSTTDTQYF.

Ten or more counts support this clonotype. The V and J genes are TRBV5-5 and TRBJ2-7; D not resolved. Germline lookup yields CDR1 SGHKS and CDR2 YYEKEE (reference sequence). Trimming left V 1 base short and J 5 bases short, with 7 bases between. CDR3 length: 12 amino acids. CDR3 nucleotides: TGTGCCAGCAGCTTGAGCAGCAACGAGCAGTACTTC. This encodes CASSLSSNEQYF.

This clonotype turned up a few times. The chain employs TRBV15 and TRBJ1-4; weak D call: TRBD1 (5 bases). This CDR3 region has 13 residues. In germline, CDR1 is LNHNV, CDR2 YYDKDF (reference sequence). Trimming took off 11 bases at V and 8 bases at J, with 18 bases between the two ends. DNA of the CDR3: TGTGCCCCGTGTGGGGCGGAAGACGAAAAACTGTTTTTT. It is translated as CAPCGAEDEKLFF.

This clonotype was picked up a small number of times. This sequence joins TRBV12-3 or TRBV12-4 and TRBJ2-3; 7 bases align to TRBD2. Trimming cost V 6 bases and J 0 bases; bases outside gene matches: 3. The CDR3 is made up of 14 amino acids. CDR3 residues: CASRKRDSTDTQYF. The CDR3 bases are TGTGCCAGCAGGAAGCGGGACAGCACAGATACGCAGTATTTT.

This clonotype was detected only a few times. This chain links TRBV7-9 with TRBJ1-1; tentatively, D is TRBD1 (5 bases). Germline V lookup: CDR1 SEHNR, CDR2 FQNEAQ (reference sequence). Deletions cut 5 bases from V and 4 bases from J, with 11 bases between. This CDR3 spans 13 amino acids. DNA of the CDR3: TGTGCCAGCAGCCCCGACGGGACCACTGAAGCTTTCTTT. It is translated as CASSPDGTTEAFF.

This clonotype has at least ten counts. The chain uses TRBV5-1 and TRBJ2-3, with D hard to call. Trimming shortened V by 2 bases and J by 0 bases, and 10 bases separated the two germline ends. CDR3 size: 15 residues. In germline, CDR1 is SGHRS, CDR2 YFSETQ. This CDR3 is CASSLTTSSTDTQYF. Here the CDR3 DNA reads TGCGCCAGCAGCTTAACTACATCTAGCACAGATACGCAGTATTTT.

This clonotype was counted a single time. The chain couples TRBV20-1 to TRBJ2-5; 8 nucleotides match TRBD1. CDR3 length equals 14 residues. The germline V gene encodes CDR1 DFQATT and CDR2 SNEGSKA (reference sequence). The V segment lost 1 base and the J segment 4 bases; nucleotides outside the gene matches: 5. The CDR3 bases are TGCAGTGCTAGAGCCAGGACAGGGCCAGAGACCCAGTACTTC. It translates to CSARARTGPETQYF.

This clonotype was seen ten or more times. The gene calls are TRBV4-1 and TRBJ2-1, with unresolved D. Germline V lookup: CDR1 MGHRA, CDR2 YSYEKL. Trimming took off 1 base at V and 7 bases at J, with 5 bases between the two ends. The CDR3 contains 12 residues. The CDR3 region has the DNA TGCGCCAGCAGCCAAGTAGGGAATGAGCAGTTCTTC. As protein: CASSQVGNEQFF.

The CDR3 protein is CASRTGGDETQYF. CDR3 nucleotides: TGTGCCAGTAGAACAGGGGGCGATGAGACCCAGTACTTC. The rearrangement joins TRBV19 to TRBJ2-5; 9 positions match TRBD1. V was clipped by 6 bases and J by 5 bases; unmatched bases: 4. Per the germline V gene, CDR1 is LNHDA and CDR2 is SQIVND (reference sequence). This CDR3 is 13 amino acids long.

This clonotype was seen a few times. The rearrangement links TRBV19 to TRBJ2-2; 7 nucleotides match TRBD1. This CDR3 is 16 amino acids long. Losses at the gene ends were 4 bases for V and 12 bases for J; bases not matched to a gene: 17. In germline, CDR1 is LNHDA, CDR2 SQIVND (reference sequence). CDR3 sequence reads: CASSTEPGQLDHKLFF. CDR3 DNA: TGTGCCAGTAGTACCGAACCGGGACAGCTTGATCACAAGCTGTTTTTT.